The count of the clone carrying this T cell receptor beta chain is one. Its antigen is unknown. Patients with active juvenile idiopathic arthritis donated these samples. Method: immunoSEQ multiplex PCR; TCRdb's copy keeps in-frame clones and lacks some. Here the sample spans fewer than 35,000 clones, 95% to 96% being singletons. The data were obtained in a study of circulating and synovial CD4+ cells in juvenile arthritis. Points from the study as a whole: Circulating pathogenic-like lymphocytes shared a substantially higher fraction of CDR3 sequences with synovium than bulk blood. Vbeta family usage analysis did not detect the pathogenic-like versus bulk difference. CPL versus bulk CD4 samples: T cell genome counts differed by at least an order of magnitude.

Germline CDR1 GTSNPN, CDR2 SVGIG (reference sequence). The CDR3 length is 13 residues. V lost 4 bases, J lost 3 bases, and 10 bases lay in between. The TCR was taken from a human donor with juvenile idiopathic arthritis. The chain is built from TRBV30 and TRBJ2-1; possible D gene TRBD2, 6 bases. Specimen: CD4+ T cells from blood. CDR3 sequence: CAWTGDVYNEQFF. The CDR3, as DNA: TGTGCCTGGACGGGAGACGTCTACAATGAGCAGTTCTTC.